These 17 T cell receptor beta chains came from one sample sequenced in a study of cytomegalovirus exposure and HLA in healthy donors. In the PCR, 60 Vbeta and 13 Jbeta primers were used. Sequencing used immunoSEQ multiplex PCR; TCRdb keeps in-frame clones, though not all of them. Of 140,000 to 150,000 clones listed, around 78% are singletons. The material sequenced was PBMCs. These receptors all stem from a woman younger than 35 in good health and CMV-seropositive.

The J gene is TRBJ1-2, the V gene TRBV7-9; D gene unclear. The V end was cut by 5 bases, the J end by 6 bases, with 16 bases between. The CDR3 covers 14 residues. Germline values: CDR1 SEHNR, CDR2 FQNEAQ (reference sequence). The CDR3 DNA follows: TGTGCCAGCAGCCCTAGGACTCGTGGGAATGGCTACACCTTC. Translation: CASSPRTRGNGYTF.

The V gene is TRBV5-6, the J gene TRBJ1-2; D might be TRBD1 (5 bases). The germline gives CDR1 SGHDT, CDR2 YYEEEE. The V end was cut by 3 bases, the J end by 2 bases, with 23 bases between. The CDR3 contains 18 residues. The CDR3 region has the DNA TGTGCCAGCAGCTACGTTGTCTGGCGGCGTCAGGGCAACTATGGCTACACCTTC. This translates into CASSYVVWRRQGNYGYTF.

This clone has only one observation. The chain is built from TRBV10-3 and TRBJ2-1, with 7 bases lining up with TRBD2. Germline CDR1 is ENHRY and CDR2 is SYGVKD. Germline trimming cut 4 bases from V and 6 bases from J; bases unmatched to any gene: 3. There are 13 residues in the CDR3. The CDR3 loop reads CAISVPSGNEQFF. In DNA form, the CDR3 reads TGTGCCATCAGTGTACCTAGCGGCAATGAGCAGTTCTTC.

The V and J genes are TRBV4-1 and TRBJ2-4, with no clear D. V lost 0 bases, J lost 0 bases, and 9 bases lay in between. This CDR3 has 16 amino acids. Germline lookup yields CDR1 MGHRA and CDR2 YSYEKL. CDR3 sequence reads: CASSQEVGLAKNIQYF. The CDR3 nucleotides read TGCGCCAGCAGCCAAGAGGTCGGGTTAGCCAAAAACATTCAGTACTTC.

This rearrangement joins TRBV18 to TRBJ1-2; perhaps TRBD1 as D (6 bases). Deletions cut 3 bases from V and 5 bases from J, with 10 bases between. CDR3 length: 13 amino acids. Per germline, CDR1 KGHSH and CDR2 LQKENI. For the CDR3, the DNA is TGTGCCAGCTCACCGGACAGAGGATATGGCTACACCTTC. Translation: CASSPDRGYGYTF.

The chain combines TRBV20-1 with TRBJ1-2; D unresolved. Trimming took off 5 bases at V and 6 bases at J, with 10 bases between the two ends. In germline, CDR1 is DFQATT, CDR2 SNEGSKA (reference sequence). This CDR3 spans 11 amino acids. CDR3 region: CSAPVFDGYTF. In DNA, the CDR3 is TGCAGTGCTCCCGTTTTCGATGGCTACACCTTC.

The V call is TRBV6-1, the J call TRBJ2-2; weak D call: TRBD1 (7 bases). CDR3 length equals 14 residues. The V gene lost 11 bases and the J gene lost 3 bases, with 16 bases spanning the gap. CDR1 and CDR2 (germline): MNHNS, SASEGT. DNA of the CDR3: TGTGCCGGGGGACAGTCGGGGGACACCGGGGAGCTGTTTTTT. Protein product: CAGGQSGDTGELFF.

The chain has TRBV7-8 and TRBJ1-2; tentative D call: TRBD1 (5 bases). In germline, CDR1 is SGHVS, CDR2 FQNEAQ. The CDR3 sequence is 14 residues long. The germline V and J ends were trimmed by 1 base and 3 bases, with 9 bases remaining between them. As DNA, the CDR3 is TGTGCCAGCAGCTTAGGAGACAGCTACTATGGCTACACCTTC. Protein sequence: CASSLGDSYYGYTF. The full variable domain, with the rest looked up from reference TRBV7-8 and TRBJ1-2, is GAGVSQSPRYKVAKRGQDVALRCDPISGHVSLFWYQQALGQGPEFLTYFQNEAQLDKSGLPSDRFFAERPEGSVSTLKIQRTQQEDSAVYLCASSLGDSYYGYTFGSGTRLTVV.

The chain is built from TRBV7-9 and TRBJ1-4; D is undetermined. CDR3 size: 17 residues. Germline CDR1 is SEHNR and CDR2 is FQNEAQ (reference sequence). Between the trimmed V and J ends, which lost 1 base and 4 bases, there was a span of 16 bases. Here the CDR3 DNA reads TGTGCCAGCAGCTTAGTCGCTGTACGGGGAGGTAATGAAAAACTGTTTTTT. It specifies CASSLVAVRGGNEKLFF.

The chain links TRBV7-8 to TRBJ1-2; TRBD1 agrees at 7 bases. V shed 4 bases and J 4 bases; nucleotides not matched to a gene: 9. Germline CDR1 and CDR2: SGHVS and FQNEAQ. The CDR3 runs to 15 residues. DNA of the CDR3: TGTGCCAGCAGCTCAGGACAGGAGAGGAGCTATGGCTACACCTTC. It yields the protein CASSSGQERSYGYTF.

This clone occurred once. Germline and junction disagree at one end, which may indicate a read error. This chain connects TRBV11-2 to TRBJ1-1, with D perhaps TRBD1 (6 bases). This CDR3 has 15 amino acids. Per germline, CDR1 SGHAT and CDR2 FQNNGV. In nucleotides, the CDR3 is TGTGCCAGCAGCGTAGACGGGACACTAAACACTGAAGCTTTCTTT. Its protein product is CASSVDGTLNTEAFF.

V and J are TRBV18 and TRBJ1-1; D call uncertain. V lost 3 bases and J lost 4, with 15 bases in between. This CDR3 region has 15 residues. From germline, CDR1 is KGHSH and CDR2 LQKENI. This CDR3 reads CASSPQTPDGTEAFF. Here the CDR3 DNA reads TGTGCCAGCTCACCCCAGACTCCCGACGGCACTGAAGCTTTCTTT. The full variable domain, rest sourced from reference TRBV18 and TRBJ1-1, is NAGVMQNPRHLVRRRGQEARLRCSPMKGHSHVYWYRQLPEEGLKFMVYLQKENIIDESGMPKERFSAEFPKEGPSILRIQQVVRGDSAAYFCASSPQTPDGTEAFFGQGTRLTVV.

This chain joins TRBV9 and TRBJ1-2, with TRBD1 matching 9 bases. The CDR3 runs to 18 residues. Germline V CDR1 and CDR2: SGDLS, YYNGEE. The V gene end was trimmed by 0 bases and the J gene end by 1 base; junction bases not matched to a gene: 10. The CDR3 nucleotides read TGTGCCAGCAGCGTAGGAGGCGGACAGGGGCGCTATAACTATGGCTACACCTTC. Protein sequence: CASSVGGGQGRYNYGYTF.

The V call is TRBV27, the J call TRBJ1-5; D possibly corresponds to TRBD1 (5 bases). The ends were cut back, 10 bases at V and 5 bases at J, with 21 bases in the middle. The CDR3 runs 15 residues. The germline CDR1 and CDR2 sequences are MNHEY and SMNVEV (reference sequence). CDR3 amino acids: CATRRTGGLDQPQHF. For the CDR3, the DNA is TGTGCCACCCGGCGAACGGGGGGTTTGGATCAGCCCCAGCATTTT.

In its sample, this clone was seen once. V gene TRBV7-6 combines with J gene TRBJ1-2; 9 nucleotides align to TRBD1. Germline CDR1 SGHVS, CDR2 FNYEAQ. After removal of 3 bases from V and 4 bases from J, the junction contained 24 bases not matched to a gene. This CDR3 is 21 amino acids long. CDR3 sequence (DNA): TGTGCCAGCAGCTTTCCCGTCGGGGGGGGGACAGGGAGCCCTCTTGTCTATGGCTACACCTTC. Protein: CASSFPVGGGTGSPLVYGYTF.

The CDR3 reads CASSFLSSYEQYF. The CDR3 DNA sequence: TGTGCCAGCAGTTTCCTCAGCTCCTACGAGCAGTACTTC. The chain is built from TRBV27 and TRBJ2-7; D call uncertain. CDR1 MNHEY and CDR2 SMNVEV come from the germline V gene (reference sequence). Trimming removed 3 bases at V and 0 bases at J, with 6 bases between. The CDR3 loop spans 13 amino acids.

This clone was recorded a few times. The V gene is TRBV6-1, the J gene TRBJ1-1; D is uncertain. V dropped 4 bases and J dropped 7 bases, with 10 bases sitting between them. The CDR3 contains 12 residues. Germline-derived CDR1 and CDR2 are MNHNS and SASEGT. CDR3 nucleotide sequence: TGTGCCAGCAGTGCAAACACCCTTGAAGCTTTCTTT. Protein product: CASSANTLEAFF.